One and the same sample provided the 23 T cell receptor beta chains below, sequenced in a study of blood T cells in healthy people across ages. A sample-barcoded 5' primer and a J-beta primer mix were used in a second PCR of roughly 7 to 11 cycles. MiXCR, run by TCRdb on the 5' RACE reads, gives a single entry per CDR3 protein. Of roughly 1,000,000 distinct CDR3 sequences listed, 20% to 25% are singletons. The sample was also linked to a second study, of T cells of mothers and their children.

The sequenced sample was blood. The receptor set was obtained from a girl under 10 years old in good health.

V and J are TRBV4-1 and TRBJ2-1, with TRBD1 matching over 7 bases. V lost 4 bases and J lost 6; bases outside the gene matches: 9. Germline CDR1 is MGHRA and CDR2 is YSYEKL. The CDR3 has 15 residues. The CDR3 region is CASSPLRGSGNEQFF. The CDR3 DNA is TGCGCCAGCAGCCCTCTCAGGGGGAGCGGCAATGAGCAGTTCTTC.

This clonotype was seen only a few times. This chain uses TRBV7-9 with TRBJ2-4; unclear D gene. The germline CDR1 and CDR2 sequences are SEHNR and FQNEAQ (reference sequence). Trimming took 4 bases from V and 11 from J, leaving 18 bases between them. This CDR3 contains 14 residues. The CDR3 nucleotides read TGTGCCAGCAGCTCCCTTATGGCCTTGGATGTTCAGTACTTC. It specifies CASSSLMALDVQYF.

The gene calls are TRBV4-1 and TRBJ2-5; TRBD1 agrees at 8 bases. The J call may be in error: the DNA end matches TRBJ2-1 better. This CDR3 comprises 13 residues. The germline CDR1 and CDR2 sequences are MGHRA and YSYEKL. CDR3 DNA sequence: TGCGCCAGCAGGACAGGGGCACGCAATGAGCAGTTCTTC. It is translated as CASRTGARNEQFF.

The chain joins TRBV6-5 to TRBJ2-5; TRBD2 is a possible D gene (5 bases). V lost 5 bases and J 0 bases, leaving 10 bases between the germline ends. This CDR3 has 14 amino acids. CDR1 MNHEY and CDR2 SVGAGI come from the germline V gene. The CDR3 DNA reads TGTGCCAGCAGTCCGCCAGCGGACCAAGAGACCCAGTACTTC. It specifies CASSPPADQETQYF.

This clonotype was seen a few times. This chain joins TRBV10-3 and TRBJ2-5; D uncertain. Between the trimmed V and J ends, which lost 2 bases and 3 bases, there was a span of 7 bases. Per germline, CDR1 ENHRY and CDR2 SYGVKD. The CDR3 loop spans 13 amino acids. The CDR3 coding sequence is TGTGCCATCAGTGAGGGGGAAGAAGAGACCCAGTACTTC. It encodes CAISEGEEETQYF.

The gene calls are TRBV5-4 and TRBJ2-2; D may match TRBD1 or TRBD2 (6 bases each). The length of the CDR3 is 17 residues. V was clipped by 3 bases and J by 4 bases, with 19 bases between them. CDR1 is SGHNT and CDR2 is YYREEE in the germline V gene (reference sequence). The CDR3 DNA follows: TGTGCCAGCAGCTCAAGGTCGGGGGCCGGGAGCACCGGGGAGCTGTTTTTT. This translates into CASSSRSGAGSTGELFF.

The chain combines TRBV20-1 with TRBJ2-1, with unresolved D. The J call may be incorrect, as the DNA end agrees better with TRBJ2-7. Germline-derived CDR1 and CDR2 are DFQATT and SNEGSKA (reference sequence). This CDR3 has 12 amino acids. This CDR3 reads CSASSLKNEQYF. CDR3 coding DNA: TGCAGCGCTTCTTCCCTTAAGAACGAGCAGTACTTC.

This clonotype was observed many times. The J gene is TRBJ2-7, the V gene TRBV7-9, with 8 bases identical to TRBD2. Germline assignment: CDR1 SEHNR and CDR2 FQNEAQ (reference sequence). Losses at the gene ends were 5 bases for V and 1 base for J; bases not matched to a gene: 7. The CDR3 sequence is 15 residues long. The CDR3 bases are TGTGCCAGCAGCATCTTAGCGGGGTCTTCCTACGAGCAGTACTTC. Translated: CASSILAGSSYEQYF.

V gene TRBV7-9 combines with J gene TRBJ2-7; weak D call: TRBD2 (5 bases). V gave up 8 bases and J gave up 5 bases, with 16 bases separating them. The CDR3 has 13 amino acids. Germline V CDR1 and CDR2: SEHNR, FQNEAQ (reference sequence). The CDR3 sequence is CASGLTTGNEQYF. The DNA of the CDR3 is TGTGCCAGCGGACTTACTACGGGCAACGAGCAGTACTTC.

Note on this clonotype: One base away lies a much larger clone, so this may be a sequencing read error. The gene calls are TRBV4-3 and TRBJ2-5; D is undetermined. The CDR3 loop spans 15 amino acids. The ends were cut back, 0 bases at V and 5 bases at J, with 13 bases in the middle. The germline V gene has CDR1 LGHNA and CDR2 YSLEER. This CDR3 is CASSQDIEAWETQYF. The DNA for the CDR3 is TGCGCCAGCAGCCAAGATATAGAGGCCTGGGAGACCCAGTACTTC.

This sequence joins TRBV6-6 and TRBJ2-7; a possible D gene is TRBD1 (6 bases). This CDR3 has 13 residues. The V gene's germline CDR1 is MNHNY and CDR2 SVGAGI (reference sequence). Trimming removed 8 bases from V and 6 bases from J, with 17 bases in between. The CDR3 is CASDQGPTSEQYF. For the CDR3, the DNA is TGTGCCAGCGATCAGGGGCCCACAAGCGAGCAGTACTTC.

This clonotype was seen only a few times. The V gene is TRBV12-3 or TRBV12-4, the J gene TRBJ1-3; D is unresolved. This CDR3 region has 14 residues. V lost 4 bases to trimming and J lost 3 bases, with 10 bases between them. In DNA form, the CDR3 reads TGTGCCAGCAGTTCTCCCCGCCTTGGAAACACCATATATTTT. This codes for CASSSPRLGNTIYF.

This clonotype was seen a few times. The V and J genes are TRBV27 and TRBJ1-5; 7 bases fit TRBD1. CDR3 size: 15 residues. Per germline, CDR1 MNHEY and CDR2 SMNVEV (reference sequence). Trimming at V came to 5 bases and at J to 5 bases, leaving 9 bases not matched to a gene. CDR3 sequence: CASSRNRGDHQPQHF. Written as DNA, the CDR3 is TGTGCCAGCAGTAGAAACAGGGGAGATCATCAGCCCCAGCATTTT.

This clonotype was seen a few times. V and J are TRBV15 and TRBJ1-5; TRBD1 matches 8 bases. This CDR3 is 16 amino acids long. Germline CDR1 and CDR2: LNHNV and YYDKDF (reference sequence). With 2 bases clipped from V and 4 bases from J, the junction kept 7 bases outside the gene matches. CDR3 region: CATSRLGTGRNQPQHF. DNA of the CDR3: TGTGCCACCAGCAGACTCGGGACAGGTCGGAATCAGCCCCAGCATTTT. Filled out from reference TRBV15 and TRBJ1-5, the complete variable domain reads DAMVIQNPRYQVTQFGKPVTLSCSQTLNHNVMYWYQQKSSQAPKLLFHYYDKDFNNEADTPDNFQSRRPNTSFCFLDIRSPGLGDTAMYLCATSRLGTGRNQPQHFGDGTRLSIL.

This chain connects TRBV19 to TRBJ2-1, with D uncertain. V lost 7 bases and J 10 bases, leaving 5 bases between the germline ends. There are 9 residues in the CDR3. Germline-derived CDR1 and CDR2 are LNHDA and SQIVND (reference sequence). CDR3 sequence (DNA): TGTGCCAGTAAAGACGAGCAGTTCTTC. This codes for CASKDEQFF. Drawing the rest from reference TRBV19 and TRBJ2-1, the complete variable domain is DGGITQSPKYLFRKEGQNVTLSCEQNLNHDAMYWYRQDPGQGLRLIYYSQIVNDFQKGDIAEGYSVSREKKESFPLTVTSAQKNPTAFYLCASKDEQFFGPGTRLTVL.

This clonotype was seen only a few times. Here the CDR3 DNA reads TGTGCCAGCAGTCCGGGACCAGCGGGCAATGAGCAGTTCTTC. It encodes CASSPGPAGNEQFF. The V and J genes are TRBV7-3 and TRBJ2-1; TRBD2 might be the D (6 bases). The germline V and J ends were trimmed by 6 bases and 6 bases, with 15 bases remaining between them. The germline gives CDR1 SGHTA, CDR2 FQGTGA. This CDR3 comprises 14 residues. The complete variable domain, with remaining parts taken from reference TRBV7-3 and TRBJ2-1, reads GAGVSQTPSNKVTEKGKYVELRCDPISGHTALYWYRQSLGQGPEFLIYFQGTGAADDSGLPNDRFFAVRPEGSVSTLKIQRTERGDSAVYLCASSPGPAGNEQFFGPGTRLTVL.

The chain combines TRBV14 with TRBJ1-3; D remains unclear. The CDR3 spans 15 residues. V was clipped by 1 base and J by 3 bases, with 10 bases between them. Germline assignment: CDR1 SGHDN and CDR2 FVKESK. For the CDR3, the DNA is TGTGCCAGCAGCCAAGTGGGGATAGGTGGAAACACCATATATTTT. Translated: CASSQVGIGGNTIYF.

The rearrangement links TRBV5-1 to TRBJ1-2; no definite D call. CDR1 is SGHRS, CDR2 YFSETQ, per germline. The ends were cut back, 0 bases at V and 4 bases at J, with 19 bases in the middle. The CDR3 is 17 amino acids. The CDR3 is CASSLGRQNGQAYGYTF. CDR3 sequence (DNA): TGCGCCAGCAGCTTGGGCAGGCAGAACGGGCAAGCCTATGGCTACACCTTC.

Only a few counts were recorded for this clonotype. CDR3 bases: TGTGCCATCATATCGGACGTCTATGGCTACACCTTC. It translates to CAIISDVYGYTF. The chain has TRBV7-9 and TRBJ1-2; D gene uncertain. V lost 10 bases, J lost 4 bases, and 13 bases lay in between. This CDR3 has 12 amino acids. Germline CDR1 SEHNR, CDR2 FQNEAQ (reference sequence).

This clonotype came up a few times. One junction end disagrees with the germline gene, perhaps due to a read error. The J gene is TRBJ2-1, the V gene TRBV5-1; D unclear. The end of the DNA fits TRBJ2-7 better, so the J call may be wrong. Germline lookup yields CDR1 SGHRS and CDR2 YFSETQ. The CDR3 sequence is 14 residues long. The CDR3, as DNA: TGCGCCAACAGCTTATCGGGCCAGTCCTACGAGCAGTACTTC. Translating it yields CANSLSGQSYEQYF.

This clonotype was counted between two and nine times. The chain couples TRBV6-4 to TRBJ1-6; no reliable D call. Germline CDR1 is MRHNA and CDR2 is SNTAGT. This CDR3 region has 15 residues. Trimming removed 4 bases at V and 5 bases at J, with 12 bases between. The CDR3 loop is CASSVSDGDNSPLHF. CDR3 sequence (DNA): TGTGCCAGCAGTGTCTCGGACGGGGATAATTCACCCCTCCACTTT.

The chain combines TRBV20-1 with TRBJ2-1; 8 bases are a match to TRBD2. The end of the DNA fits TRBJ2-7 better, so the J call may be wrong. The CDR3 is made up of 14 amino acids. The germline V gene has CDR1 DFQATT and CDR2 SNEGSKA (reference sequence). The CDR3 region is CSASVSGGPWGQYF. The DNA of the CDR3 is TGCAGTGCTAGTGTTTCGGGGGGGCCTTGGGGGCAGTACTTC.

This chain connects TRBV29-1 to TRBJ1-3; D is unresolved. Trimming removed 3 bases from V and 0 bases from J, with 9 bases in between. Per the germline V gene, CDR1 is SQVTM and CDR2 is ANQGSEA. This CDR3 spans 14 amino acids. The CDR3 bases are TGCAGCGTTGAGCTGCCTGGCTCTGGAAACACCATATATTTT. This codes for CSVELPGSGNTIYF. The full variable domain, in which reference TRBV29-1 and TRBJ1-3 provide the parts outside the CDR3, is SAVISQKPSRDICQRGTSLTIQCQVDSQVTMMFWYRQQPGQSLTLIATANQGSEATYESGFVIDKFPISRPNLTFSTLTVSNMSPEDSSIYLCSVELPGSGNTIYFGEGSWLTVV.